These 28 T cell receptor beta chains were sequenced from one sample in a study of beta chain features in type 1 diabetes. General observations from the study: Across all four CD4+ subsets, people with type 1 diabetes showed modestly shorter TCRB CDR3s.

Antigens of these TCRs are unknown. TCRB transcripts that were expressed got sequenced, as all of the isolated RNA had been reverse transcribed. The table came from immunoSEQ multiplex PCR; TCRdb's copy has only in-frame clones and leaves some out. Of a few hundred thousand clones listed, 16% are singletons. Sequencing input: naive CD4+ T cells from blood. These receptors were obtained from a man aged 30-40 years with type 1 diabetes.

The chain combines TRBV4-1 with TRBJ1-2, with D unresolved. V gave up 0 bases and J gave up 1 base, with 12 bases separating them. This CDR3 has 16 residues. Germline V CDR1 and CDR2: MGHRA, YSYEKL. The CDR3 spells CASSQDRVQNNYGYTF. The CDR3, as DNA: TGCGCCAGCAGCCAAGATCGGGTACAGAATAACTATGGCTACACCTTC.

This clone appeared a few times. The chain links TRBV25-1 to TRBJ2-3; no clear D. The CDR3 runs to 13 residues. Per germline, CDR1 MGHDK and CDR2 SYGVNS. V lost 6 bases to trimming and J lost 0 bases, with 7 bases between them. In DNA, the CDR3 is TGTGCCAGCAGAGCCAGTAGCACAGATACGCAGTATTTT. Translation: CASRASSTDTQYF.

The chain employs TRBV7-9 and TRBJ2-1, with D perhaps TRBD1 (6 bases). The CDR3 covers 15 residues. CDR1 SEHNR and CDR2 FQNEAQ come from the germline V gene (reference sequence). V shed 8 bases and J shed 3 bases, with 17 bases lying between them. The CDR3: CASRLGAGDYNEQFF. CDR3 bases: TGTGCCAGCCGCCTTGGGGCAGGGGACTACAATGAGCAGTTCTTC. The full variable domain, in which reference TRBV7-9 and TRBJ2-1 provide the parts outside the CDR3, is DTGVSQNPRHKITKRGQNVTFRCDPISEHNRLYWYRQTLGQGPEFLTYFQNEAQLEKSRLLSDRFSAERPKGSFSTLEIQRTEQGDSAMYLCASRLGAGDYNEQFFGPGTRLTVL.

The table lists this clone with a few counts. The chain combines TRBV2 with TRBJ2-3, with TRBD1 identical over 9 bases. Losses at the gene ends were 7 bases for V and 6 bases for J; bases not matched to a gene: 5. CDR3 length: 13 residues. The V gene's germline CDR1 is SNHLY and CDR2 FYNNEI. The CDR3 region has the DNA TGTGCCAGCAATGGGGACAGGGCCGATACGCAGTATTTT. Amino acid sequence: CASNGDRADTQYF.

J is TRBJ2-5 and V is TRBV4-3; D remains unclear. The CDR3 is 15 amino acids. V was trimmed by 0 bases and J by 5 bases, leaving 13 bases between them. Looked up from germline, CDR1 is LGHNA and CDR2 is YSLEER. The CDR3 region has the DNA TGCGCCAGCAGCCAAGATTTGGACCGCTGGGAGACCCAGTACTTC. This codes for CASSQDLDRWETQYF.

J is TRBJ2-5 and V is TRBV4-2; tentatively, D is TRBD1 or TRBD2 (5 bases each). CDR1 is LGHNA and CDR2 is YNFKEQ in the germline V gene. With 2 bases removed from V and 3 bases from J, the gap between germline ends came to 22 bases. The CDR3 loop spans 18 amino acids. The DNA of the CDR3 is TGTGCCAGCAGCCAAACAGGTCAACTAGGAGTTGGCGAAGAGACCCAGTACTTC. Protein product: CASSQTGQLGVGEETQYF.

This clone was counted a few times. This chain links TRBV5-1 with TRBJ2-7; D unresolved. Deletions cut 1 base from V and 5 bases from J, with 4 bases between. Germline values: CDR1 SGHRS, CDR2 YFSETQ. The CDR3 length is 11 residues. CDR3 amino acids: CASSLTHEQYF. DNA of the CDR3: TGCGCCAGCAGCTTGACCCACGAGCAGTACTTC.

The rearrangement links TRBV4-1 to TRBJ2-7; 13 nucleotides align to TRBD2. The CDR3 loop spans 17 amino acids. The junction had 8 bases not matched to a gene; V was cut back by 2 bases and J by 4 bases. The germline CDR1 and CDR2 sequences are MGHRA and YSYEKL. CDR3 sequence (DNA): TGCGCCAGCAGCCAACCCGGACTAGCGGGAGCGAAATACGAGCAGTACTTC. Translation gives CASSQPGLAGAKYEQYF.

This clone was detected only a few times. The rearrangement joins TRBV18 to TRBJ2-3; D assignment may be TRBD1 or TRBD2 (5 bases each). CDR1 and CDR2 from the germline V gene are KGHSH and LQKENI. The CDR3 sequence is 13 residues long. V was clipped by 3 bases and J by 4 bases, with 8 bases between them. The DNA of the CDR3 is TGTGCCAGCTCACCGGGGGTCCCAGATACGCAGTATTTT. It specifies CASSPGVPDTQYF.

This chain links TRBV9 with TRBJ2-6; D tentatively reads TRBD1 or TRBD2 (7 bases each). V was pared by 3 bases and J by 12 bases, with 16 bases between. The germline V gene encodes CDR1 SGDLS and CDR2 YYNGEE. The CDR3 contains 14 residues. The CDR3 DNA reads TGTGCCAGCAGCGGACAACAGGGGAGGGCCGTCCTGACTTTC. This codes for CASSGQQGRAVLTF. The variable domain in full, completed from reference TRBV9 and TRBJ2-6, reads DSGVTQTPKHLITATGQRVTLRCSPRSGDLSVYWYQQSLDQGLQFLIQYYNGEERAKGNILERFSAQQFPDLHSELNLSSLELGDSALYFCASSGQQGRAVLTFGAGSRLTVL.

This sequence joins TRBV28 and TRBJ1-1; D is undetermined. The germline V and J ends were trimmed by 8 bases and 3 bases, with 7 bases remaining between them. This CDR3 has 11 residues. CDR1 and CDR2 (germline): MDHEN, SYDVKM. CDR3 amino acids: CASHGDTEAFF. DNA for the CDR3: TGTGCCAGCCATGGAGACACTGAAGCTTTCTTT.

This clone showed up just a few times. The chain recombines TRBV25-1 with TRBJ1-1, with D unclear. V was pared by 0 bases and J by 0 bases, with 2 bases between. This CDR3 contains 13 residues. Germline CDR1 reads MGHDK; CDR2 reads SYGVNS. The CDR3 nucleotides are TGTGCCAGCAGTGAATATATGAACACTGAAGCTTTCTTT. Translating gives CASSEYMNTEAFF.

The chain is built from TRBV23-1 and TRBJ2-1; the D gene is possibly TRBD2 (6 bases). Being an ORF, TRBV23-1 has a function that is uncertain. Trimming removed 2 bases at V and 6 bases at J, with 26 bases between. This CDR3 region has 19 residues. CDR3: CASSQSLGIRDSFPNEQFF. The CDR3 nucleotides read TGCGCCAGCAGTCAAAGTCTTGGTATTCGGGACTCCTTCCCCAATGAGCAGTTCTTC.

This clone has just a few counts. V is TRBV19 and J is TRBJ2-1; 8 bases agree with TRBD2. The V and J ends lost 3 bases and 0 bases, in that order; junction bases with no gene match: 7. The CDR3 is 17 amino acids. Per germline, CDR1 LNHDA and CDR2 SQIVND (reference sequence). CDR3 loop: CASSIALAGFSYNEQFF. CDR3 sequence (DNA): TGTGCCAGTAGTATTGCGCTAGCGGGCTTCTCCTACAATGAGCAGTTCTTC. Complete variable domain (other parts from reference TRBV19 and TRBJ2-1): DGGITQSPKYLFRKEGQNVTLSCEQNLNHDAMYWYRQDPGQGLRLIYYSQIVNDFQKGDIAEGYSVSREKKESFPLTVTSAQKNPTAFYLCASSIALAGFSYNEQFFGPGTRLTVL.

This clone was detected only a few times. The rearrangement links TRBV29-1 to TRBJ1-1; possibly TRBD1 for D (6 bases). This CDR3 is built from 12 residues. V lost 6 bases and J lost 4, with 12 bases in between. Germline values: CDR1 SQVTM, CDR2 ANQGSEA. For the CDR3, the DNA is TGCAGCGTCAGGGGATGGGTCACTGAAGCTTTCTTT. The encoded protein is CSVRGWVTEAFF.

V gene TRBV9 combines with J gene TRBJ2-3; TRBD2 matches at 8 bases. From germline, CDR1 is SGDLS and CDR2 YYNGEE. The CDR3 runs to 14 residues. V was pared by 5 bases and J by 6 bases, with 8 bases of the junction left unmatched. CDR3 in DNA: TGTGCCAGCAGTTTCGGGAGGGGCTCGGATACGCAGTATTTT. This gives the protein CASSFGRGSDTQYF.

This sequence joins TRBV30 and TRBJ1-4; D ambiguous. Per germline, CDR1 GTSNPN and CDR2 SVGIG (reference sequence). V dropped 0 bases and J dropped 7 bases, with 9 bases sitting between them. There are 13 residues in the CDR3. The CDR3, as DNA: TGTGCCTGGAGTGTAACGGGTAGTGAAAAACTGTTTTTT. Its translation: CAWSVTGSEKLFF.

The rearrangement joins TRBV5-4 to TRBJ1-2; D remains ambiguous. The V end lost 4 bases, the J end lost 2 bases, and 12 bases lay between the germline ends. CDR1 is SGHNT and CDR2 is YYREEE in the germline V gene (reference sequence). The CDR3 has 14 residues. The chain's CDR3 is CASSIMVGNYGYTF. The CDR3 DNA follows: TGTGCCAGCAGCATTATGGTAGGGAACTATGGCTACACCTTC.

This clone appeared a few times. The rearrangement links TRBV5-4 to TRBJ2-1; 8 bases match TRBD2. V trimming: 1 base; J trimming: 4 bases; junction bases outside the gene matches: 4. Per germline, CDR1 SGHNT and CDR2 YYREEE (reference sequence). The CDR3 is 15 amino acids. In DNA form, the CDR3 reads TGTGCCAGCAGCTTGAGAACTAGCGGATACAATGAGCAGTTCTTC. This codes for CASSLRTSGYNEQFF.

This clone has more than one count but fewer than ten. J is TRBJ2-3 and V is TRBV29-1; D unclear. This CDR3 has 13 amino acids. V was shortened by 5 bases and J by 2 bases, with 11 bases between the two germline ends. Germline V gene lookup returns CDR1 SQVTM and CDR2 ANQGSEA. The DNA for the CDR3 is TGCAGCGTTATCGGGCGCTACACAGATACGCAGTATTTT. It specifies CSVIGRYTDTQYF.

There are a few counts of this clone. The CDR3 sequence: CATSVRVSGRSHEQYF. The DNA of the CDR3 is TGTGCCACCAGCGTCCGGGTGAGCGGGAGGTCCCACGAGCAGTACTTC. J is TRBJ2-7 and V is TRBV15, with 9 bases fitting TRBD2. The germline V gene encodes CDR1 LNHNV and CDR2 YYDKDF (reference sequence). This CDR3 has 16 residues. Germline trimming cut 5 bases from V and 5 bases from J; bases unmatched to any gene: 13.

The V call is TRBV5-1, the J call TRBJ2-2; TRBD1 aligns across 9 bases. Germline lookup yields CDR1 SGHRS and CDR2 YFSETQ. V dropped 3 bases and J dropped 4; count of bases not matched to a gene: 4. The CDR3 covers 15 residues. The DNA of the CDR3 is TGCGCCAGCAGCTCCGGGACAGGGTCCACCGGGGAGCTGTTTTTT. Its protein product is CASSSGTGSTGELFF.

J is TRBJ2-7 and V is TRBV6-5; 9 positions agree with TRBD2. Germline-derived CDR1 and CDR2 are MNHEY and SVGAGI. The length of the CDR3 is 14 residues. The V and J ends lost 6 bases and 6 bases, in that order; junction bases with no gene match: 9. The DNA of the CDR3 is TGTGCCAGCAGAAAGACTAGCGGAGAGGCCGAGCAGTACTTC. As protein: CASRKTSGEAEQYF.

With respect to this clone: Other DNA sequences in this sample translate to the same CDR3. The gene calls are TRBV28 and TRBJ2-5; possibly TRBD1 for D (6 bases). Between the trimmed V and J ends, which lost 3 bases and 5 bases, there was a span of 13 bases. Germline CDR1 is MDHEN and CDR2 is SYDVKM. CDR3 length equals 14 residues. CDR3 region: CASSFSGARETQYF. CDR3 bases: TGTGCCAGCAGTTTCTCAGGGGCTCGGGAGACCCAGTACTTC. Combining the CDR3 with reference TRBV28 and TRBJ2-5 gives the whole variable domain DVKVTQSSRYLVKRTGEKVFLECVQDMDHENMFWYRQDPGLGLRLIYFSYDVKMKEKGDIPEGYSVSREKKERFSLILESASTNQTSMYLCASSFSGARETQYFGPGTRLLVL.

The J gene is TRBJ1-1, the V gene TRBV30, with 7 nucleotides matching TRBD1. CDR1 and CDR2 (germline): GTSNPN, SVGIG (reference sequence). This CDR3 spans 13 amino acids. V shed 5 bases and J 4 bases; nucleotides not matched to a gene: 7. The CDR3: CAWYRDRSTEAFF. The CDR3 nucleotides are TGTGCCTGGTATAGGGACAGAAGCACTGAAGCTTTCTTT.

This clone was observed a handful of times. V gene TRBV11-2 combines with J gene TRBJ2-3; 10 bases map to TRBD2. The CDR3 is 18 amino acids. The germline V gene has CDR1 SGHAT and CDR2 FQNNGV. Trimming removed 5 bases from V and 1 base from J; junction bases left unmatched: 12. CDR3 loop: CASSLRLTGTSGTDTQYF. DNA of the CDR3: TGTGCCAGCAGCCTGAGGTTAACCGGGACTAGCGGCACAGATACGCAGTATTTT.

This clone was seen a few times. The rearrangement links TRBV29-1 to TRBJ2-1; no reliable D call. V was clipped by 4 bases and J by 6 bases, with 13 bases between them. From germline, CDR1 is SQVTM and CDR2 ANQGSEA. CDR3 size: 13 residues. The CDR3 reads CSVGSLMVNEQFF. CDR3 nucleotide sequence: TGCAGCGTTGGCAGCCTGATGGTCAATGAGCAGTTCTTC.

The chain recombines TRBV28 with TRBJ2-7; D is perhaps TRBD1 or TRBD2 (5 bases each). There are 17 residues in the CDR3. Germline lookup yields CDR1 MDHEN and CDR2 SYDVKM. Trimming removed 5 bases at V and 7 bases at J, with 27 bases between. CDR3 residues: CASSPYPDRLNGGEQYF. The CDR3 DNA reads TGTGCCAGCAGTCCGTACCCGGACCGGTTGAATGGGGGAGAGCAGTACTTC.